The text below deals with one T cell receptor (beta chain). This specimen comes from a study of blood T cell repertoires in COVID-19. Background on the study: Specimens from acute and convalescent COVID-19 originated in the United States, Italy and Spain. Nucleic acid was either cDNA or gDNA, and it came from T cells, B-cell-depleted T cells, or PBMCs.

The CDR3 is 14 amino acids. The V and J ends lost 3 bases and 4 bases respectively, with 10 bases between them. CDR1 is LNHNV and CDR2 is YYDKDF in the germline V gene (reference sequence). In the authors' workflow: Reference gene primer amplification gave estimated nucleated cell counts. Only in-frame clones appear in the TCRdb table, and some are missing; sequencing was by immunoSEQ multiplex PCR. The V and J calls and clone size are taken from that table; D and trimming were inferred from the DNA. The table shows about 310,000 clones, with around 91% occurring only once. Seattle enrolled patients during active infection and tracked them longitudinally.

This chain connects TRBV15 to TRBJ2-4; possibly TRBD1 for D (6 bases). Sequenced material: peripheral blood. The sequence was collected from a woman aged 40-49 years with COVID-19, enrolled during active disease. The CDR3 sequence is CATSREGQKNIQYF. DNA for the CDR3: TGTGCCACCAGCAGGGAAGGACAGAAAAACATTCAGTACTTC.